This TCR beta chain was sequenced for a study of blood T cell repertoires in COVID-19. Participants were aged about 18 to 89 years, lived in about two dozen US areas, and enrolled virtually. Within the 2 weeks before study entry, each person in the exposed group met a COVID-19 case. CDR1 is WNHNN, CDR2 SYGVQD, per germline (reference sequence). Trimming pared 6 bases from V and 6 bases from J, leaving 22 bases between. The CDR3 loop spans 16 amino acids. Libraries were prepared by immunoSEQ multiplex PCR; TCRdb keeps only in-frame clonotypes and omits some of them. The sample consists of under 150,000 clones, 80% to 85% of them appearing once.

The receptor was isolated from a woman in her 50s who had been exposed to COVID-19. V and J are TRBV10-1 and TRBJ2-3; possible D gene TRBD1, 6 bases. The sample taken for sequencing was PBMCs or T cells enriched from blood (not recorded which). The CDR3 protein is CASSSGQNVGMDTQYF. CDR3 bases: TGCGCCAGCAGCTCAGGACAGAATGTGGGGATGGATACGCAGTATTTT.